The source of this TCR beta chain is a study of spatial heterogeneity in lung cancer. The overall study: Around 22 months after resection was the median timing of the follow-up PBMC samples, which were sequenced when available.

Germline CDR1 reads SGDLS; CDR2 reads YYNGEE. Between the trimmed V and J ends, which lost 0 bases and 0 bases, there was a span of 10 bases. CDR3 length: 16 amino acids. Indicated time point: blood at routine non-recurrence follow-up after resection. Tumor, nontumor lung or frozen PBMC supplied whole RNA that was sequenced unsorted. TCRdb analysed the 5' RACE reads with MiXCR anew, one entry per CDR3 protein. This sample has about 120,000 distinct CDR3 sequences; over 9% occur once, and the top ten carry roughly 17%. This TCR came from a male donor with early-stage non-small cell lung cancer. This chain joins TRBV9 and TRBJ2-1; D possibly corresponds to TRBD1 (6 bases). The specimen was PBMCs, collected at follow-up. The CDR3 loop reads CASSVGGPSSYNEQFF. The CDR3 DNA follows: TGTGCCAGCAGCGTAGGGGGGCCGAGCTCCTACAATGAGCAGTTCTTC.